Below are 16 T cell receptor beta chains sequenced from a single sample in a study of shared clonotypes between healthy human individuals. The repertoire was sequenced with immunoSEQ multiplex PCR; TCRdb's copy has only in-frame clones and lacks some. The sample has some 1,600,000 clones, around 98% seen once; the top ten hold roughly 0.45%. The sample taken for sequencing was naive CD4+ T cells sorted from blood. The subset denotes: CD45RA+ positively selected. The receptors were gathered from a man aged 30 to 45 in good health.

The rearrangement links TRBV18 to TRBJ2-5; 8 nucleotides match TRBD1. The junction had 8 bases not matched to a gene; V was cut back by 2 bases and J by 3 bases. CDR3 length equals 16 residues. Germline-derived CDR1 and CDR2 are KGHSH and LQKENI. The CDR3 region is CASSPLPRTGKETQYF. Here the CDR3 DNA reads TGTGCCAGCTCACCATTACCCCGGACAGGGAAAGAGACCCAGTACTTC.

This chain connects TRBV28 to TRBJ1-5; D may be TRBD1 (6 bases). The V gene's germline CDR1 is MDHEN and CDR2 SYDVKM. This CDR3 is built from 14 residues. The V end lost 3 bases, the J end lost 3 bases, and 9 bases lay between the germline ends. The CDR3 here is CASSFDRPNQPQHF. Here the CDR3 DNA reads TGTGCCAGCAGTTTCGACAGGCCCAATCAGCCCCAGCATTTT.

V gene TRBV10-3 combines with J gene TRBJ2-7; possibly TRBD2 for D (6 bases). Between the trimmed V and J ends, which lost 8 bases and 5 bases, there was a span of 13 bases. The CDR3 sequence is 12 residues long. Germline-derived CDR1 and CDR2 are ENHRY and SYGVKD. CDR3 sequence (DNA): TGTGCCATCTCCTCCGGGAGCAACGAGCAGTACTTC. This sequence encodes CAISSGSNEQYF.

This sequence joins TRBV10-1 and TRBJ2-3; maybe TRBD2 (6 bases). The V and J ends lost 0 bases and 6 bases respectively, with 10 bases between them. Germline V gene sequence: CDR1 WNHNN, CDR2 SYGVQD (reference sequence). The CDR3 loop spans 14 amino acids. The CDR3 protein is CASSESVLADTQYF. CDR3 coding DNA: TGCGCCAGCAGTGAGTCGGTCCTAGCGGATACGCAGTATTTT.

The chain has TRBV6-6 and TRBJ1-1; D gene uncertain. Looked up from germline, CDR1 is MNHNY and CDR2 is SVGAGI (reference sequence). V gave up 7 bases and J gave up 6 bases, with 9 bases separating them. This CDR3 has 11 residues. CDR3 coding DNA: TGTGCCAGCAAGGGTGCTGCTGAAGCTTTCTTT. The encoded protein is CASKGAAEAFF.

The chain joins TRBV7-8 to TRBJ1-1, with D uncertain. Germline V gene data show CDR1 as SGHVS and CDR2 as FQNEAQ. The V gene lost 2 bases and the J gene lost 8 bases, with 12 bases spanning the gap. The CDR3 has 13 amino acids. The CDR3 region has the DNA TGTGCCAGCAGCTTAAGGACCAGGCCCGAAGCTTTCTTT. It encodes CASSLRTRPEAFF.

Here the CDR3 reads CASSLAVLAGKARETQYF. CDR3 nucleotide sequence: TGCGCCAGCAGCTTGGCCGTCCTAGCGGGAAAGGCAAGAGAGACCCAGTACTTC. The chain combines TRBV5-1 with TRBJ2-5, with TRBD2 matching 9 bases. Germline lookup yields CDR1 SGHRS and CDR2 YFSETQ. The CDR3 spans 18 residues. Germline trimming cut 0 bases from V and 4 bases from J; bases unmatched to any gene: 13. The variable domain in full, with the rest retrieved from reference TRBV5-1 and TRBJ2-5, is KAGVTQTPRYLIKTRGQQVTLSCSPISGHRSVSWYQQTPGQGLQFLFEYFSETQRNKGNFPGRFSGRQFSNSRSEMNVSTLELGDSALYLCASSLAVLAGKARETQYFGPGTRLLVL.

This chain joins TRBV5-1 and TRBJ1-1; D is unresolved. Germline values: CDR1 SGHRS, CDR2 YFSETQ. V was pared by 0 bases and J by 1 base, with 7 bases between. This CDR3 is 14 amino acids long. CDR3 residues: CASSLDWWNTEAFF. DNA for the CDR3: TGCGCCAGCAGCTTGGATTGGTGGAACACTGAAGCTTTCTTT.

The J gene is TRBJ1-2, the V gene TRBV28; no firm D call. The CDR3 is made up of 12 amino acids. Trimming took 5 bases from V and 5 from J, leaving 9 bases between them. Germline CDR1 reads MDHEN; CDR2 reads SYDVKM. The chain's CDR3 is CASSPQIYGYTF. CDR3 nucleotides: TGTGCCAGCAGTCCGCAGATTTATGGCTACACCTTC.

This clone was seen repeatedly, ten times or more. Other DNA sequences in this specimen translate into the identical CDR3. The rearrangement joins TRBV5-1 to TRBJ2-2, with D maybe TRBD1 (5 bases). Germline V CDR1 and CDR2: SGHRS, YFSETQ. The germline V and J ends were trimmed by 0 bases and 0 bases, with 6 bases remaining between them. There are 15 residues in the CDR3. This CDR3 reads CASSLGTTNTGELFF. DNA for the CDR3: TGCGCCAGCAGCTTGGGGACAACGAACACCGGGGAGCTGTTTTTT.

This CDR3 is CSVEDTVYNEQFF. As DNA, the CDR3 is TGCAGCGTTGAAGACACGGTTTACAATGAGCAGTTCTTC. This chain connects TRBV29-1 to TRBJ2-1; D unresolved. The V end was cut by 0 bases, the J end by 4 bases, with 7 bases between. The germline gives CDR1 SQVTM, CDR2 ANQGSEA. The CDR3 is 13 residues long.

V is TRBV5-4 and J is TRBJ2-1; D could derive from TRBD1 or TRBD2 (5 bases each). Trimming stripped 7 bases from V and 9 bases from J, with 26 bases between. In germline, CDR1 is SGHNT, CDR2 YYREEE (reference sequence). There are 16 residues in the CDR3. CDR3: CASSARAPGSSGEQFF. Here the CDR3 DNA reads TGTGCCAGCTCAGCCAGGGCCCCGGGATCGTCGGGTGAGCAGTTCTTC.

The V call is TRBV10-3, the J call TRBJ2-1; the match to TRBD2 covers 9 bases. V was pared by 9 bases and J by 6 bases, with 9 bases of the junction left unmatched. This CDR3 has 14 residues. CDR1 is ENHRY, CDR2 SYGVKD, per germline. Here the CDR3 reads CAIRAGGPVNEQFF. CDR3 DNA: TGTGCCATAAGGGCGGGAGGGCCTGTCAATGAGCAGTTCTTC.

The V and J genes are TRBV5-4 and TRBJ2-1, with D possibly being TRBD1 (6 bases). The CDR3 runs 15 residues. Germline V gives CDR1 SGHNT, CDR2 YYREEE (reference sequence). V dropped 3 bases and J dropped 6 bases, with 16 bases sitting between them. CDR3: CASSSDRRRRNEQFF. CDR3 coding DNA: TGTGCCAGCAGCTCCGACAGGCGGAGACGCAATGAGCAGTTCTTC.

This rearrangement joins TRBV5-1 to TRBJ1-1; TRBD1 matches 7 bases. Germline lookup yields CDR1 SGHRS and CDR2 YFSETQ. V gave up 4 bases and J gave up 0 bases; unmatched junction bases: 9. This CDR3 region has 16 residues. The CDR3 here is CASSPSQGEMNTEAFF. The CDR3 coding sequence is TGCGCCAGCAGCCCATCCCAGGGGGAGATGAACACTGAAGCTTTCTTT.

V is TRBV7-6 and J is TRBJ1-3; D is perhaps TRBD1 (6 bases). The CDR3 is 17 residues long. Trimming took off 2 bases at V and 0 bases at J, with 14 bases between the two ends. CDR1 SGHVS and CDR2 FNYEAQ come from the germline V gene. The CDR3 reads CASSLTQGHSSGNTIYF. The DNA of the CDR3 is TGTGCCAGCAGCTTAACTCAGGGACACAGCTCTGGAAACACCATATATTTT.